Presented here are 28 T cell receptor beta chains from one specimen sequenced in a study of identical twins' blood T cells. TCRdb re-called the 5' RACE reads with MiXCR, one entry per CDR3 protein. In the table there are roughly 340,000 distinct CDR3 sequences, about 28% of which are singletons. Specimen: PBMCs. The receptors were sampled from a woman aged 18 to 55 in good health.

Remarks on this clonotype: A read error may explain this, as a much larger clone is one base away. The V and J genes are TRBV7-8 and TRBJ1-1, with D perhaps matching TRBD1 (6 bases). V was shortened by 2 bases and J by 8 bases, with 18 bases between the two germline ends. This CDR3 spans 15 amino acids. Germline V gene data show CDR1 as SGHVS and CDR2 as FQNEAQ. The CDR3 protein is CASSLYNLLGTEAFF. The DNA of the CDR3 is TGTGCCAGCAGCTTATACAATTTGCTCGGGACAGAAGCTTTCTTT.

This clonotype was seen ten or more times. J is TRBJ1-2 and V is TRBV5-5; D gene ambiguous. Between the trimmed V and J ends, which lost 2 bases and 6 bases, there was a span of 8 bases. The germline V gene encodes CDR1 SGHKS and CDR2 YYEKEE (reference sequence). The length of the CDR3 is 12 residues. In nucleotides, the CDR3 is TGTGCCAGCAGCTTTGAGGGAGATGGCTACACCTTC. Translation: CASSFEGDGYTF.

J is TRBJ2-3 and V is TRBV20-1, with 13 bases lining up with TRBD2. The CDR3 contains 16 residues. V shed 4 bases, J shed 6 bases, and the junction held 10 bases outside the gene matches. Germline lookup yields CDR1 DFQATT and CDR2 SNEGSKA (reference sequence). The CDR3 loop reads CSATGTSGASGDTQYF. CDR3 DNA: TGCAGTGCTACAGGGACTAGCGGGGCCTCCGGTGATACGCAGTATTTT.

This clonotype turned up a few times. The CDR3 loop is CSARGQGTMRTEAFF. For the CDR3, the DNA is TGCAGTGCTAGGGGACAGGGGACTATGAGAACTGAAGCTTTCTTT. The V call is TRBV20-1, the J call TRBJ1-1, with 10 positions matching TRBD1. This CDR3 region has 15 residues. The germline V gene encodes CDR1 DFQATT and CDR2 SNEGSKA (reference sequence). Trimming at V came to 3 bases and at J to 5 bases, leaving 9 bases not matched to a gene.

On this clonotype itself: A junction end diverges from the germline sequence, so it may reflect a read error. CDR3 bases: TGCACCAGCAGCTTGGAAAGGTTCGTGGACGAGCAGTACTTC. This codes for CTSSLERFVDEQYF. The chain uses TRBV5-1 and TRBJ2-7; D remains ambiguous. This CDR3 comprises 14 residues. CDR1 and CDR2 from the germline V gene are SGHRS and YFSETQ.

This clonotype was seen more than once but under ten times. The chain links TRBV14 to TRBJ2-3; 7 bases fit TRBD1. The trim removed 4 bases at V and 2 bases at J, leaving 6 bases unmatched. The CDR3 is made up of 15 amino acids. Germline loops: CDR1 SGHDN, CDR2 FVKESK. CDR3 nucleotides: TGTGCCAGCAGCCGGGGACAGAGAATCACAGATACGCAGTATTTT. Its protein is CASSRGQRITDTQYF.

The gene calls are TRBV2 and TRBJ2-1, with a possible D match to TRBD1 (6 bases). CDR1 and CDR2 (germline): SNHLY, FYNNEI. The CDR3 totals 14 residues. V shed 5 bases and J shed 8 bases, with 16 bases lying between them. CDR3 nucleotides: TGTGCCAGCAGTTTCTATGGCAGGGGCGATGAGCAGTTCTTC. This encodes CASSFYGRGDEQFF. The full variable domain, completed using reference TRBV2 and TRBJ2-1, is EPEVTQTPSHQVTQMGQEVILRCVPISNHLYFYWYRQILGQKVEFLVSFYNNEISEKSEIFDDQFSVERPDGSNFTLKIRSTKLEDSAMYFCASSFYGRGDEQFFGPGTRLTVL.

This clonotype was seen ten or more times. The chain uses TRBV10-3 and TRBJ2-2; no firm D call. V shed 3 bases and J shed 5 bases, with 7 bases lying between them. The CDR3 has 13 amino acids. CDR1 and CDR2 from the germline V gene are ENHRY and SYGVKD. CDR3 DNA sequence: TGTGCCATCAGTGATGTAGGGACCGGGGAGCTGTTTTTT. It specifies CAISDVGTGELFF.

The V gene is TRBV19, the J gene TRBJ1-2, with D uncertain. V lost 1 base to trimming and J lost 3 bases, with 12 bases between them. The CDR3 runs 15 residues. From germline, CDR1 is LNHDA and CDR2 SQIVND (reference sequence). CDR3 coding DNA: TGTGCCAGTAGTATAGCGGTTGGAGGGCACTATGGCTACACCTTC. Its translation is CASSIAVGGHYGYTF.

The chain couples TRBV4-2 to TRBJ2-1, with 8 bases identical to TRBD2. This CDR3 region has 17 residues. In germline, CDR1 is LGHNA, CDR2 YNFKEQ. J gave up 0 bases and V 1 base, and 5 bases lay outside the gene matches. CDR3 sequence reads: CASSQAASGYSYNEQFF. In nucleotides, the CDR3 is TGTGCCAGCAGCCAAGCTGCTAGCGGGTACTCCTACAATGAGCAGTTCTTC.

This clonotype turned up a few times. The rearrangement links TRBV4-3 to TRBJ2-5, with D perhaps matching TRBD1 (6 bases). Germline V gene lookup returns CDR1 LGHNA and CDR2 YSLEER. The V end lost 3 bases, the J end lost 2 bases, and 7 bases lay between the germline ends. The CDR3 extends over 13 amino acids. In DNA, the CDR3 is TGCGCCAGCAGCCAGGACAGACAAGAGACCCAGTACTTC. Protein: CASSQDRQETQYF.

The chain employs TRBV2 and TRBJ2-7; 7 bases map to TRBD2. The CDR3 consists of 13 residues. V was clipped by 7 bases and J by 1 base; unmatched bases: 4. Germline V CDR1 and CDR2: SNHLY, FYNNEI. CDR3 bases: TGTGCCAGCATTGGGGAGGGTTCCTACGAGCAGTACTTC. This sequence encodes CASIGEGSYEQYF.

This clonotype showed up just a few times. The rearrangement joins TRBV5-6 to TRBJ1-1; D unclear. Per the germline V gene, CDR1 is SGHDT and CDR2 is YYEEEE. The CDR3 loop spans 14 amino acids. Trimming took 4 bases from V and 4 from J, leaving 14 bases between them. The CDR3: CASSGRARITEAFF. Here the CDR3 DNA reads TGTGCCAGCAGCGGGAGAGCGAGGATCACTGAAGCTTTCTTT.

The chain's CDR3 is CSGGASDEQFF. The CDR3 DNA reads as TGCAGCGGGGGGGCCTCAGATGAGCAGTTCTTC. The J gene is TRBJ2-1, the V gene TRBV29-1, with D tentatively TRBD1 or TRBD2 (6 bases each). The CDR3 sequence is 11 residues long. Germline V gene data show CDR1 as SQVTM and CDR2 as ANQGSEA. Trimming shortened V by 7 bases and J by 8 bases, and 12 bases separated the two germline ends.

This clonotype was observed many times. This rearrangement joins TRBV5-1 to TRBJ2-2; D unclear. The CDR3 sequence is 11 residues long. Trimming pared 2 bases from V and 6 bases from J, leaving 2 bases between. The germline V gene encodes CDR1 SGHRS and CDR2 YFSETQ. CDR3 sequence: CASSFAGELFF. CDR3 sequence (DNA): TGCGCCAGCAGCTTTGCCGGGGAGCTGTTTTTT.

This clonotype occurred a few times. J is TRBJ1-2 and V is TRBV3-1, with D possibly matching TRBD1 (6 bases). CDR1 and CDR2 (germline): LGHDT, YNNKEL (reference sequence). V lost 4 bases, J lost 4 bases, and 13 bases lay in between. This CDR3 has 14 residues. CDR3 region: CASSPDRNSYGYTF. For the CDR3, the DNA is TGTGCCAGCAGCCCCGACAGGAACTCCTATGGCTACACCTTC.

Only a few counts were recorded for this clonotype. This chain links TRBV20-1 with TRBJ1-1; D is unresolved. The CDR3 extends over 13 amino acids. The V gene lost 1 base and the J gene lost 0 bases, with 6 bases spanning the gap. CDR1 and CDR2 (germline): DFQATT, SNEGSKA (reference sequence). Here the CDR3 reads CSARAPMNTEAFF. The DNA for the CDR3 is TGCAGTGCTAGAGCCCCCATGAACACTGAAGCTTTCTTT.

This clonotype was counted a few times. The V call is TRBV11-2, the J call TRBJ2-3; D gene unclear. V shed 6 bases and J shed 7 bases, with 11 bases lying between them. There are 12 residues in the CDR3. From germline, CDR1 is SGHAT and CDR2 FQNNGV. The CDR3 sequence: CASSPLGNTQYF. The DNA of the CDR3 is TGTGCCAGCAGTCCCTTAGGAAATACGCAGTATTTT.

This clonotype was seen once. The junction departs from the called germline gene at one end, perhaps through a read error. The CDR3 coding sequence is TGCAGTGTTGACCGGACAGGAGAGACCCAGTACTTC. Amino acids: CSVDRTGETQYF. The V and J genes are TRBV29-1 and TRBJ2-5; 7 nucleotides match TRBD1. The CDR3 runs to 12 residues. Germline-derived CDR1 and CDR2 are SQVTM and ANQGSEA.

This clonotype was observed many times. This rearrangement joins TRBV12-3 or TRBV12-4 to TRBJ2-2; 9 nucleotides match TRBD1. The CDR3 is 15 residues long. With 6 bases clipped from V and 3 bases from J, the junction kept 5 bases outside the gene matches. In nucleotides, the CDR3 is TGTGCCAGCAGCCCGGGACAGGGCGACACCGGGGAGCTGTTTTTT. Translating gives CASSPGQGDTGELFF.

The gene calls are TRBV6-6 and TRBJ1-2, with 11 bases matching TRBD1. The CDR3 totals 13 residues. Trimming at V came to 4 bases and at J to 6 bases, leaving 1 base not matched to a gene. CDR1 and CDR2 (germline): MNHNY, SVGAGI (reference sequence). The CDR3 nucleotides read TGTGCCAGCAGTTGGGACAGGGGGAATGGCTACACCTTC. It translates to CASSWDRGNGYTF.

V and J are TRBV6-2 or TRBV6-3 and TRBJ1-5; D is uncertain. V was cut by 6 bases and J by 7 bases, with 16 bases left in between. CDR1 and CDR2 from the germline V gene are MNHEY and SVGEGT. The CDR3 loop spans 14 amino acids. CDR3 residues: CASRADDRRQPQHF. CDR3 nucleotides: TGTGCCAGCAGGGCGGATGACCGAAGACAGCCCCAGCATTTT.

The table lists this clonotype with many counts. The CDR3 loop reads CASSPGTPMNTEAFF. For the CDR3, the DNA is TGTGCCAGCAGTCCCGGGACTCCAATGAACACTGAAGCTTTCTTT. The chain carries TRBV28 and TRBJ1-1, with D possibly TRBD1 on 5 matching bases. The CDR3 covers 15 residues. In germline, CDR1 is MDHEN, CDR2 SYDVKM. V lost 5 bases, J lost 0 bases, and 13 bases lay in between.

J is TRBJ2-1 and V is TRBV11-3, with 9 bases aligning to TRBD2. CDR1 is SGHNT and CDR2 is YENEEA in the germline V gene. The CDR3 totals 15 residues. The V segment lost 6 bases and the J segment 5 bases; nucleotides outside the gene matches: 8. The CDR3 here is CASSRIGGGDNEQFF. The CDR3 region has the DNA TGTGCCAGCAGTCGAATAGGCGGGGGGGACAATGAGCAGTTCTTC.

This clonotype came up many times. The J gene is TRBJ2-3, the V gene TRBV2, with TRBD2 identical over 7 bases. Trimming removed 2 bases from V and 6 bases from J; junction bases left unmatched: 8. Germline V lookup: CDR1 SNHLY, CDR2 FYNNEI. The CDR3 has 15 amino acids. The CDR3 nucleotides are TGTGCCAGCAGTGAATTGGGGGGGTTGAAGGATACGCAGTATTTT. The encoded protein is CASSELGGLKDTQYF.

This clonotype was observed a handful of times. The V gene is TRBV12-3 or TRBV12-4, the J gene TRBJ1-1; D remains unclear. V was shortened by 6 bases and J by 8 bases, with 22 bases between the two germline ends. This CDR3 has 15 residues. The DNA for the CDR3 is TGTGCCAGCAGCTTAAACCAGAGTCCTTGGAGGGAAGCTTTCTTT. Amino acid sequence: CASSLNQSPWREAFF.

In this sample, this clonotype turned up many times. V gene TRBV20-1 combines with J gene TRBJ1-1; D is unresolved. The ends were cut back, 5 bases at V and 0 bases at J, with 7 bases in the middle. The CDR3 covers 12 residues. Germline CDR1 reads DFQATT; CDR2 reads SNEGSKA (reference sequence). CDR3 sequence (DNA): TGCAGTGCTCTGAGGATGAACACTGAAGCTTTCTTT. This gives the protein CSALRMNTEAFF.

This chain connects TRBV15 to TRBJ2-5, with 7 positions matching TRBD1. CDR1 is LNHNV and CDR2 is YYDKDF in the germline V gene (reference sequence). This CDR3 has 14 amino acids. With 5 bases clipped from V and 2 bases from J, the junction kept 5 bases outside the gene matches. The CDR3 region has the DNA TGTGCCACCAGCTCCGGACAGGAACAAGAGACCCAGTACTTC. Translated: CATSSGQEQETQYF. The whole variable domain, remainder taken from reference TRBV15 and TRBJ2-5, is DAMVIQNPRYQVTQFGKPVTLSCSQTLNHNVMYWYQQKSSQAPKLLFHYYDKDFNNEADTPDNFQSRRPNTSFCFLDIRSPGLGDTAMYLCATSSGQEQETQYFGPGTRLLVL.